This T cell receptor beta chain was captured in a study of TIL therapy for anti-PD-1-resistant metastatic lung cancer. Study as a whole: Median tumor PD-L1 proportion score was about 6%.

The immunoSEQ assay was v3. The method was immunoSEQ multiplex PCR; TCRdb's version includes in-frame clones alone and lacks a portion of them. The repertoire has 45,000 to 60,000 clones, around 64% of them found once; the top ten carry more than 5%. Indicated time point: pre-treatment sample, taken before nivolumab and TIL therapy. Tumor tissue came from excised metastases, mostly pleural nodules or supraclavicular lymph nodes. Germline lookup yields CDR1 SGHNT and CDR2 YYREEE (reference sequence). This CDR3 is built from 16 residues. The sample consisted of tumor tissue, taken at baseline. This sequence originates from a person aged 25-85 years with non-small cell lung cancer. This chain links TRBV5-4 with TRBJ2-5; D is undetermined. The DNA end is a closer match to TRBJ2-7, so the J assignment may be wrong. CDR3 in amino acids: CASSLAASPSTYEQYF. CDR3 sequence (DNA): TGTGCCAGCAGCTTGGCTGCATCTCCGTCGACCTACGAGCAGTACTTC.